This T cell receptor beta chain was sequenced during a study of OX40 agonist ivuxolimab in advanced cancers. In the case of this clone: What it binds is unknown.

Study findings and constraints: In general, CD8+ T cells held more expanded clones than CD4+ did, on average.

Germline CDR1 KGHSH, CDR2 LQKENI. The CDR3 has 15 residues. V lost 0 bases to trimming and J lost 7 bases; unmatched junction nucleotides: 4. Profiling relied on immunoSEQ multiplex PCR, and the TCRdb table lists in-frame clones only, not all of them. Of 85,000 to 120,000 clones in the sample, roughly nine tenths were seen once. This sequence originates from an adult with an advanced solid tumor such as melanoma, head and neck, liver or kidney cancer. Sequences were derived from CD4+ or CD8+ T cells sorted from blood, sampled in a trial of the OX40 agonist ivuxolimab. The chain employs TRBV18 and TRBJ2-1; TRBD1 aligns across 9 bases. Here the CDR3 reads CASSPPGTGRNEQFF. DNA of the CDR3: TGTGCCAGCTCACCACCCGGGACAGGGCGTAATGAGCAGTTCTTC.